Included here is one TCR beta chain sequence, with context. The CDR3 sequence is 15 residues long. With 1 base removed from V and 5 bases from J, the gap between germline ends came to 13 bases. Germline V gene sequence: CDR1 SGHNT, CDR2 YYREEE (reference sequence). The data stem from a study of blood T cell repertoires in COVID-19. Original processing notes: Reference gene primer amplification yielded estimated nucleated cell counts. TCRdb keeps only in-frame clones here, not all; method: immunoSEQ multiplex PCR. That table is the source of V, J and clone size, and D and trimming were worked out from the DNA. The data show around 230,000 clones, with 87% seen just once and 9% to 12% held by the top ten.

V and J are TRBV5-4 and TRBJ2-1, with D uncertain. The sequenced sample was PBMCs or T cells enriched from blood (not recorded which). The TCR originated in a man in his late teens or twenties with acute COVID-19. The CDR3 protein is CASSLISVQNNEQFF. The CDR3 DNA reads TGTGCCAGCAGCTTGATTTCAGTACAGAACAATGAGCAGTTCTTC. Looking up the rest from reference TRBV5-4 and TRBJ2-1 gives the full variable domain: ETGVTQSPTHLIKTRGQQVTLRCSSQSGHNTVSWYQQALGQGPQFIFQYYREEENGRGNFPPRFSGLQFPNYSSELNVNALELDDSALYLCASSLISVQNNEQFFGPGTRLTVL.